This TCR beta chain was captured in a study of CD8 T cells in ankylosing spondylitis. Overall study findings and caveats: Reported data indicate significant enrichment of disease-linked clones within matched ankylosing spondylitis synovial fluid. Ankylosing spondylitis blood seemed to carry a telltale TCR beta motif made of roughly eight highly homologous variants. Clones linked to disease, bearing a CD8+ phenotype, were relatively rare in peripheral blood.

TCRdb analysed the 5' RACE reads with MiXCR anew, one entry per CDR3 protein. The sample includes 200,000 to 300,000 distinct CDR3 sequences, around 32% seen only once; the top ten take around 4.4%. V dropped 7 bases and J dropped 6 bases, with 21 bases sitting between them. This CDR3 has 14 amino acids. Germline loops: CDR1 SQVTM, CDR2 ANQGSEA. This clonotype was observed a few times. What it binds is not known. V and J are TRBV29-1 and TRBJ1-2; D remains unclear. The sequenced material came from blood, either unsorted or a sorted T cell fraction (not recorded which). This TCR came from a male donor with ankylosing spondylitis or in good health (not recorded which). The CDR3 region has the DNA TGCAGCGCTGATAACCCACTGACGGAGGATGGCTACACCTTC. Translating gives CSADNPLTEDGYTF.